Listed below are T cell receptor beta chains from one sample, sequenced in a study of T-cell memory formation after mild COVID-19. TCRdb reprocessed the 5' RACE reads with MiXCR, giving one entry per CDR3 protein. The sample consists of 300,000 to 400,000 distinct CDR3 sequences, roughly 13% of them appearing once. Sample: PBMCs or a T cell subset sorted from them (not recorded which). Receptor source: a man aged 18 to 29 who had mild COVID-19 (a few samples of this study predate the infection). Cell type and time point are not known. The CDR3 runs from the conserved cysteine through the conserved F or W. D genes are given only for firm matches. Some rows mark clone size as missing; the rest say once, few, many or name a class of expanded clone.

j_call clone_size v_call d_call cdr3_nt cdr3_aa
TRBJ2-1 few TRBV9 NA TGTGCCAGCAGCGTTTCTCCGGGGAACGACAATGAGCAGTTCTTC CASSVSPGNDNEQFF
TRBJ2-7 many TRBV27 NA TGTGCCAGCAGTTTAAAGGGTCGGAACTCCTACGAGCAGTACTTC CASSLKGRNSYEQYF
TRBJ2-5 few TRBV7-2 NA TGTGCCAGCAGCTTCGGGGGTACTCAAGAGACCCAGTACTTC CASSFGGTQETQYF
TRBJ2-1 few TRBV10-3 TRBD2 TGTGCCATCAGTGAGAACCGGGGCGGGGGTGACAATGAGCAGTTCTTC CAISENRGGGDNEQFF
TRBJ1-2 NA TRBV7-9 NA TGTGCCAGCAGCTCGGCCCTGGCCGAGAATGGCTACACCTTC CASSSALAENGYTF
TRBJ2-2 few TRBV4-1 NA TGCGCCAGCAGCCAAGATAGAACAGGGTTAGGAACCGGGGAGCTGTTTTTT CASSQDRTGLGTGELFF
TRBJ2-5 NA TRBV19 NA TGTGCCAGTAGTGGAGAGACCCCGTACTTC CASSGETPYF
TRBJ2-6 few TRBV9 NA TGTGCCAGCAGCGTCCAGATTAGGGCGGGTGGGGCCAACGTCCTGACTTTC CASSVQIRAGGANVLTF
TRBJ1-5 few TRBV20-1 NA TGCAGTGCTCTATCGGGACGGTCGTATCAGCCCCAGCATTTT CSALSGRSYQPQHF
TRBJ2-3 few TRBV5-1 TRBD2 TGCGCCAGCACGACTAGCGGGGGCACAGATACGCAGTATTTT CASTTSGGTDTQYF
TRBJ2-5 NA TRBV4-3 TRBD1 TGCGCCAGCAGCCAAGCGGACAGGGTTGTAGAGACCCAGTACTTC CASSQADRVVETQYF
TRBJ1-1 few TRBV6-5 NA TGTGCCAGCAGTTACTCCGGAGGGGGAGACCCCTTTGAAGCTTTCTTT CASSYSGGGDPFEAFF
TRBJ2-5 few TRBV19 NA TGTGCCAGTAGTATTAGGGCCAGGGGTTTTGGAGAGACCCAGTACTTC CASSIRARGFGETQYF
TRBJ2-2 many TRBV6-5 NA TGTGCCAGCAGTTACTCGAATTGGGGAACCGGGGAGCTGTTTTTT CASSYSNWGTGELFF
TRBJ2-7 many TRBV6-5 NA TGTGCCAGCAGTGGCAGTGGCGAGCAGTACTTC CASSGSGEQYF
TRBJ2-4 NA TRBV5-6 TRBD1 TGTGCCAGCAGCCCCCGGGACAGGTCAGTAAACATTCAGTACTTC CASSPRDRSVNIQYF
TRBJ2-2 few TRBV12-3/TRBV12-4 NA TGTGCCAGCAGTCGCCACACCGGGGAGCTGTTTTTT CASSRHTGELFF
TRBJ2-3 few TRBV7-2 NA TGTGCCAGCAGCCAGGAGAAATACACAGATACGCAGTATTTT CASSQEKYTDTQYF
TRBJ2-1 NA TRBV2 NA TGTGCCAGCAGTGCGACTACGGGCAATGAGCAGTTCTTC CASSATTGNEQFF
TRBJ1-6 many TRBV5-5 NA TGTGCCAGCAGCTTGATGGGGGCAGGGTCACCCCTCCACTTT CASSLMGAGSPLHF
TRBJ2-3 NA TRBV10-3 NA TGTGCCACCTTTTGGCAGGGCGGTTCCACAGATACGCAGTATTTT CATFWQGGSTDTQYF
TRBJ2-5 NA TRBV18 TRBD2 TGTGCCAGCTCACCAGCTAGCGGGGAAGAGACCCAGTACTTC CASSPASGEETQYF
TRBJ1-2 NA TRBV29-1 NA TGCAGCGTCGACGCTTTTCCTAGGGAGTATGGCTACACCTTC CSVDAFPREYGYTF
TRBJ1-3 NA TRBV23-1 TRBD1 TGCGCCACCAGTCAGGGGGGAACCGTACCCATCACTGGAAACACCATATATTTT CATSQGGTVPITGNTIYF
TRBJ2-2 many TRBV9 NA TGTGCCAGCAGCAAGAAGCCGGGTCTCAACACCGGGGAGCTGTTTTTT CASSKKPGLNTGELFF
TRBJ1-5 NA TRBV18 TRBD1 TGTGCCAGCTCGCCCGGACAGGTGAGCCAGCCCCAGCATTTT CASSPGQVSQPQHF
TRBJ2-2 few TRBV7-2 TRBD2 TGTGCCAGCAGCTGGACTAGCGGGAACACCGGGGAGCTGTTTTTT CASSWTSGNTGELFF
TRBJ1-2 once TRBV12-3/TRBV12-4 NA TGTGCCAGCAGTTTCGTGGGTGGCTACACCTTC CASSFVGGYTF
TRBJ2-3 NA TRBV20-1 TRBD2 TGCAGTGCTAGTTCGCCTAGCGGGGGGGCCGTGATTCTAGATACGCAGTATTTT CSASSPSGGAVILDTQYF
TRBJ2-3 NA TRBV15 NA TGTGCCACCAGCAGATCCCCGACCGCAGATACGCAGTATTTT CATSRSPTADTQYF
TRBJ2-1 NA TRBV23-1 TRBD1 TGCGCCAGCAGTTGGGGACAGTACAATGAGCAGTTCTTC CASSWGQYNEQFF